This T cell receptor (beta chain) is from a study of CD8 T cells in ankylosing spondylitis. TCRdb called the 5' RACE reads again in MiXCR, with one record for every CDR3 protein. The sample contains around 340,000 distinct CDR3 sequences, over 12% of which appear only once. The V gene lost 0 bases and the J gene lost 6 bases, with 19 bases spanning the gap. The CDR3 covers 16 residues. Germline V gene lookup returns CDR1 SGHRS and CDR2 YFSETQ. Points from the study as a whole: Blood from ankylosing spondylitis patients appeared to carry a characteristic roughly eight-variant TCR beta motif. Clones linked to disease were reported to show significant enrichment in matched ankylosing spondylitis synovial fluid.

A word on this clonotype: Its antigen is not known.

V is TRBV5-1 and J is TRBJ2-7; D might be TRBD1 (6 bases). The sample was blood, either unsorted or a sorted T cell fraction (not recorded which). The TCR originated in a male donor with ankylosing spondylitis or in good health (not recorded which). CDR3 sequence reads: CASSLAPPPQGSEQYF. The CDR3 nucleotides read TGCGCCAGCAGCTTGGCCCCACCGCCCCAGGGGTCCGAGCAGTACTTC.